Below, 6 T cell receptor beta chains from the same sample are listed, as sequenced in a study of a mutant IDH1 vaccine in newly diagnosed glioma. The time point here: baseline, week 1 (first vaccination visit). Treatment noted: pre-vaccination baseline after standard-of-care therapy. Using immunoSEQ multiplex PCR, the repertoire was profiled, and TCRdb retains in-frame clones only, with some absent. This sample has tens of thousands of clones, with 83% found just once. The starting material was PBMCs, obtained from a glioma patient treated with radiotherapy, temozolomide or both. The receptors were sampled from a woman aged 45-65 years with glioma.

The chain recombines TRBV28 with TRBJ2-7, with 9 bases fitting TRBD1. CDR1 and CDR2 from the germline V gene are MDHEN and SYDVKM. Trimming at V came to 8 bases and at J to 1 base, leaving 6 bases not matched to a gene. The CDR3 runs 14 residues. CDR3 amino acids: CASGLQGASYEQYF. The DNA for the CDR3 is TGTGCCAGCGGCTTACAGGGGGCTTCCTACGAGCAGTACTTC.

V and J are TRBV11-3 and TRBJ2-3; D not resolved. The V gene lost 0 bases and the J gene lost 4 bases, with 8 bases spanning the gap. Per the germline V gene, CDR1 is SGHNT and CDR2 is YENEEA. This CDR3 has 14 residues. The CDR3 DNA reads as TGTGCCAGCAGCTTAGATCTAGGGTCAGATACGCAGTATTTT. It specifies CASSLDLGSDTQYF.

The sample holds one count of this clone. V and J are TRBV5-1 and TRBJ1-2; the D gene is possibly TRBD1 (5 bases). CDR1 and CDR2 from the germline V gene are SGHRS and YFSETQ. The ends were cut back, 1 base at V and 4 bases at J, with 14 bases in the middle. The CDR3 sequence is 15 residues long. CDR3 in amino acids: CASSLSPGPPYGYTF. The CDR3 bases are TGCGCCAGCAGCTTGTCCCCGGGACCTCCCTATGGCTACACCTTC.

The rearrangement links TRBV2 to TRBJ1-5; the D gene is possibly TRBD1 (5 bases). Germline values: CDR1 SNHLY, CDR2 FYNNEI. The CDR3 is 15 amino acids. V shed 8 bases and J shed 3 bases, with 17 bases lying between them. CDR3: CASSLTSDTNQPQHF. DNA for the CDR3: TGTGCCAGCTCCCTTACTTCGGACACCAATCAGCCCCAGCATTTT.

The chain joins TRBV5-1 to TRBJ1-1, with a possible D match to TRBD1 (5 bases). Germline values: CDR1 SGHRS, CDR2 YFSETQ. CDR3 length: 13 amino acids. The V and J ends lost 7 bases and 0 bases respectively, with 10 bases between them. In nucleotides, the CDR3 is TGCGCCAGCTCGCCCAGGGTGAACACTGAAGCTTTCTTT. It specifies CASSPRVNTEAFF.

This chain joins TRBV6-5 and TRBJ1-3; 7 positions agree with TRBD1. Trimming cost V 7 bases and J 2 bases; bases outside gene matches: 5. This CDR3 comprises 14 residues. Germline CDR1 MNHEY, CDR2 SVGAGI. CDR3 coding DNA: TGTGCCAGCACCCTGGACAGGACTGGAAACACCATATATTTT. Its translation: CASTLDRTGNTIYF.